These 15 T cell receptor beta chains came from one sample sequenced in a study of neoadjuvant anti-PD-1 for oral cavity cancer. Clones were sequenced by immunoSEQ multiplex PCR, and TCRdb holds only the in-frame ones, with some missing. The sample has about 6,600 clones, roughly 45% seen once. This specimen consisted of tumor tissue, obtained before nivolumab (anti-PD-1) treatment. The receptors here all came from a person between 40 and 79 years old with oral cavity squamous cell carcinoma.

CDR3 sequence reads: CASSASPGTEDEAFF. CDR3 DNA sequence: TGTGCCAGCAGCGCCTCTCCCGGGACAGAAGACGAAGCTTTCTTT. This rearrangement joins TRBV9 to TRBJ1-1, with 7 bases that match TRBD1. The V segment lost 3 bases and the J segment 8 bases; nucleotides outside the gene matches: 13. The CDR3 totals 15 residues. Per the germline V gene, CDR1 is SGDLS and CDR2 is YYNGEE.

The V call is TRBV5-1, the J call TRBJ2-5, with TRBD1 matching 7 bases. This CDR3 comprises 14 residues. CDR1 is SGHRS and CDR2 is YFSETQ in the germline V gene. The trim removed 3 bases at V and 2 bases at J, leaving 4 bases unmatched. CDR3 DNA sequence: TGCGCCAGCAGCTCTGGCAGGGGGCAAGAGACCCAGTACTTC. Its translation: CASSSGRGQETQYF. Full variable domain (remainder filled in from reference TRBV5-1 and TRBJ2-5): KAGVTQTPRYLIKTRGQQVTLSCSPISGHRSVSWYQQTPGQGLQFLFEYFSETQRNKGNFPGRFSGRQFSNSRSEMNVSTLELGDSALYLCASSSGRGQETQYFGPGTRLLVL.

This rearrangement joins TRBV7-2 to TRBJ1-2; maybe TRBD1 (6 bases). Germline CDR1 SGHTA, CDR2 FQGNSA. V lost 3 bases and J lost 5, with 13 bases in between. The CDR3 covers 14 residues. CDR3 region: CASSFDRTAYGYTF. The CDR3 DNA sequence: TGTGCCAGCAGCTTTGACAGGACGGCGTATGGCTACACCTTC.

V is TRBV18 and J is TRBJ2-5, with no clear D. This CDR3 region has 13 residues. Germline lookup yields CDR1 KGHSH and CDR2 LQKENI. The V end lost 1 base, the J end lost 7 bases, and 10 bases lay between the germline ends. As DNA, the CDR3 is TGTGCCAGCTCACCACAAGGCATGGGGACCCAGTACTTC. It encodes CASSPQGMGTQYF.

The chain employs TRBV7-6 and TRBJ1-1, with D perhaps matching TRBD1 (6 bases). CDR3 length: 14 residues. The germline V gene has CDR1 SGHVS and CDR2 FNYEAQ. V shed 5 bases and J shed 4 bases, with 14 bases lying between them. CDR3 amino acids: CASSQTGGGTEAFF. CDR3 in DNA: TGTGCCAGCAGCCAGACAGGAGGGGGCACTGAAGCTTTCTTT.

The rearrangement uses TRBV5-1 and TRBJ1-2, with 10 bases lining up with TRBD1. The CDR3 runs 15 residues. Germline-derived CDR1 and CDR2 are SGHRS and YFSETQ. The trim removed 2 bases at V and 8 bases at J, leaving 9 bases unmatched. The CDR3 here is CASSFPGQGMEGYTF. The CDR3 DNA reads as TGCGCCAGCAGCTTTCCGGGACAGGGGATGGAGGGCTACACCTTC. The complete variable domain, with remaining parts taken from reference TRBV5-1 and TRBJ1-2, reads KAGVTQTPRYLIKTRGQQVTLSCSPISGHRSVSWYQQTPGQGLQFLFEYFSETQRNKGNFPGRFSGRQFSNSRSEMNVSTLELGDSALYLCASSFPGQGMEGYTFGSGTRLTVV.

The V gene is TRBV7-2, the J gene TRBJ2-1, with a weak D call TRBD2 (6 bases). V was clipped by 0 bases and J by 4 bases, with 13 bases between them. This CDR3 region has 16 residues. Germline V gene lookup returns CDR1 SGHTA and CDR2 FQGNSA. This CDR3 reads CASSLASSVGYNEQFF. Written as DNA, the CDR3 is TGTGCCAGCAGCTTAGCTTCTAGCGTAGGATACAATGAGCAGTTCTTC.

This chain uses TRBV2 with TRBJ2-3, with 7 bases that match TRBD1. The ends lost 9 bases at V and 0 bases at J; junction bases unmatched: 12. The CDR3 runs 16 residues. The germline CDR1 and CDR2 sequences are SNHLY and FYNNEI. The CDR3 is CARPLSGQPSTDTQYF. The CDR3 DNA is TGTGCCAGACCCTTATCGGGACAGCCTAGCACAGATACGCAGTATTTT.

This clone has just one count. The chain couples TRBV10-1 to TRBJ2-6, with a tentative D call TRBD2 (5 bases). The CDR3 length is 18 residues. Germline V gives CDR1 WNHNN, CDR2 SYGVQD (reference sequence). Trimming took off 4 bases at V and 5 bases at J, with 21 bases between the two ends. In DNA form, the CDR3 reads TGCGCCAGCAGTGCTCGGGGAAGATCGCAAAGTCGGGCCAACGTCCTGACTTTC. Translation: CASSARGRSQSRANVLTF.

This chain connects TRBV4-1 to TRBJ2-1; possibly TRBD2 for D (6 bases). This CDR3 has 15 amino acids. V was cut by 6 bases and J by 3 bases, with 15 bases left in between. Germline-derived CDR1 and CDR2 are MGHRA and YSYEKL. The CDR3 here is CASRPGGGVYNEQFF. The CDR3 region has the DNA TGCGCCAGCAGGCCCGGTGGAGGGGTCTACAATGAGCAGTTCTTC.

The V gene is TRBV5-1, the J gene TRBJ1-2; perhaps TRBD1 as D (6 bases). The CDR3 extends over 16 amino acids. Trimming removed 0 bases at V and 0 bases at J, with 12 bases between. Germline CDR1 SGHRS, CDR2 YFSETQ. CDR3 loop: CASSLGRGQANYGYTF. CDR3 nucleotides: TGCGCCAGCAGCTTGGGTAGGGGACAAGCTAACTATGGCTACACCTTC. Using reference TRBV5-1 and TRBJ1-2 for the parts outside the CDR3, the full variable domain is KAGVTQTPRYLIKTRGQQVTLSCSPISGHRSVSWYQQTPGQGLQFLFEYFSETQRNKGNFPGRFSGRQFSNSRSEMNVSTLELGDSALYLCASSLGRGQANYGYTFGSGTRLTVV.

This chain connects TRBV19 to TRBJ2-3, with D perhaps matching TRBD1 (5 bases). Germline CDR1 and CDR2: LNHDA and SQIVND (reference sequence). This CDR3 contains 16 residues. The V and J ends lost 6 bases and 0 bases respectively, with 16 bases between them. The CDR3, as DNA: TGTGCCAGTAGGAACACAGGTAAATGGAGCACAGATACGCAGTATTTT. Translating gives CASRNTGKWSTDTQYF. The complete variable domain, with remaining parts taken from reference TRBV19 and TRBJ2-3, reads DGGITQSPKYLFRKEGQNVTLSCEQNLNHDAMYWYRQDPGQGLRLIYYSQIVNDFQKGDIAEGYSVSREKKESFPLTVTSAQKNPTAFYLCASRNTGKWSTDTQYFGPGTRLTVL.

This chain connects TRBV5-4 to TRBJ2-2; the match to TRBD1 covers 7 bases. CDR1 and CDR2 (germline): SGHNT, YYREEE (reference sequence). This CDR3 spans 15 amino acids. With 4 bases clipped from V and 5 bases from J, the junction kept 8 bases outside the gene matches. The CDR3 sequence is CASSQGTETTGELFF. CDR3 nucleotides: TGTGCCAGCAGCCAAGGGACAGAGACAACCGGGGAGCTGTTTTTT.

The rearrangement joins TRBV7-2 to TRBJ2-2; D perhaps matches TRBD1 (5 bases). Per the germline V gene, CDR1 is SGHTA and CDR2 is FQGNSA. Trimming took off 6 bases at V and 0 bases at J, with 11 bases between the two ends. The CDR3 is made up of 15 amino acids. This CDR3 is CASSLTGSNTGELFF. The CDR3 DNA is TGTGCCAGCAGTCTTACAGGTTCGAACACCGGGGAGCTGTTTTTT.

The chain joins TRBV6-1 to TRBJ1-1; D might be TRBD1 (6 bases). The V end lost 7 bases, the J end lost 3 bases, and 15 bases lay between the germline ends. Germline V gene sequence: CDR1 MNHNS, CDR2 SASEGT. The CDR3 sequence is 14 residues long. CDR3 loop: CASMAVGGDTEAFF. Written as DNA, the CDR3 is TGTGCCAGCATGGCGGTCGGGGGCGACACTGAAGCTTTCTTT.